This TCR beta chain was captured by sequencing in a study of T cell responses to AZD1222 COVID-19 vaccine. On the study more broadly: Second doses were pooled across both intervals (about 4 or about 12 weeks). General study points: Every sample of the repertoires postdated the peak T cell response. Seropositive status at baseline applied to only a handful of AZD1222 recipients. The donors showed a predominance of white British ancestry and of females, with possible underestimation of clonal diversity.

A remark on this clone: The antigen is undetermined.

Looked up from germline, CDR1 is SGHTA and CDR2 is FQGTGA. With 2 bases removed from V and 4 bases from J, the gap between germline ends came to 11 bases. The CDR3 sequence is 14 residues long. Profiled with immunoSEQ multiplex PCR; TCRdb holds only in-frame clones, not every one. Found here are about 120,000 clones, approximately 87% of them singletons; the top ten hold approximately 12%. The sequences come from peripheral blood, collected on day 0 of AZD1222 vaccination. The J gene is TRBJ1-2, the V gene TRBV7-3; D gene ambiguous. The TCR was taken from an adult in good health. This chain's CDR3 is CASSLGPDAYGYTF. The CDR3 DNA follows: TGTGCCAGCAGCTTAGGCCCGGACGCCTATGGCTACACCTTC.